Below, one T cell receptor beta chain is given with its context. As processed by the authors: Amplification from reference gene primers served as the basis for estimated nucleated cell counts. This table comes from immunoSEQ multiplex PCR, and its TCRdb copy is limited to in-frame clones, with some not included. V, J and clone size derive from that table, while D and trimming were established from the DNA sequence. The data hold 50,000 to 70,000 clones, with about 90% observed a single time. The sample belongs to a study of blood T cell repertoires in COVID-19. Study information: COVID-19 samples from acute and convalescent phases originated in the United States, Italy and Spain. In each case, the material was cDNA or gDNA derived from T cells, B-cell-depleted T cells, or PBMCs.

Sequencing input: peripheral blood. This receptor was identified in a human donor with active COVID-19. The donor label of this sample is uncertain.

Here the CDR3 reads CASAILGGISGELFF. The CDR3 nucleotides read TGTGCCAGTGCGATTCTCGGGGGTATCTCCGGGGAGCTGTTTTTT. V gene TRBV27 combines with J gene TRBJ2-2, with D perhaps TRBD2 (6 bases). V was clipped by 9 bases and J by 6 bases, with 20 bases between them. Germline values: CDR1 MNHEY, CDR2 SMNVEV (reference sequence). This CDR3 comprises 15 residues.